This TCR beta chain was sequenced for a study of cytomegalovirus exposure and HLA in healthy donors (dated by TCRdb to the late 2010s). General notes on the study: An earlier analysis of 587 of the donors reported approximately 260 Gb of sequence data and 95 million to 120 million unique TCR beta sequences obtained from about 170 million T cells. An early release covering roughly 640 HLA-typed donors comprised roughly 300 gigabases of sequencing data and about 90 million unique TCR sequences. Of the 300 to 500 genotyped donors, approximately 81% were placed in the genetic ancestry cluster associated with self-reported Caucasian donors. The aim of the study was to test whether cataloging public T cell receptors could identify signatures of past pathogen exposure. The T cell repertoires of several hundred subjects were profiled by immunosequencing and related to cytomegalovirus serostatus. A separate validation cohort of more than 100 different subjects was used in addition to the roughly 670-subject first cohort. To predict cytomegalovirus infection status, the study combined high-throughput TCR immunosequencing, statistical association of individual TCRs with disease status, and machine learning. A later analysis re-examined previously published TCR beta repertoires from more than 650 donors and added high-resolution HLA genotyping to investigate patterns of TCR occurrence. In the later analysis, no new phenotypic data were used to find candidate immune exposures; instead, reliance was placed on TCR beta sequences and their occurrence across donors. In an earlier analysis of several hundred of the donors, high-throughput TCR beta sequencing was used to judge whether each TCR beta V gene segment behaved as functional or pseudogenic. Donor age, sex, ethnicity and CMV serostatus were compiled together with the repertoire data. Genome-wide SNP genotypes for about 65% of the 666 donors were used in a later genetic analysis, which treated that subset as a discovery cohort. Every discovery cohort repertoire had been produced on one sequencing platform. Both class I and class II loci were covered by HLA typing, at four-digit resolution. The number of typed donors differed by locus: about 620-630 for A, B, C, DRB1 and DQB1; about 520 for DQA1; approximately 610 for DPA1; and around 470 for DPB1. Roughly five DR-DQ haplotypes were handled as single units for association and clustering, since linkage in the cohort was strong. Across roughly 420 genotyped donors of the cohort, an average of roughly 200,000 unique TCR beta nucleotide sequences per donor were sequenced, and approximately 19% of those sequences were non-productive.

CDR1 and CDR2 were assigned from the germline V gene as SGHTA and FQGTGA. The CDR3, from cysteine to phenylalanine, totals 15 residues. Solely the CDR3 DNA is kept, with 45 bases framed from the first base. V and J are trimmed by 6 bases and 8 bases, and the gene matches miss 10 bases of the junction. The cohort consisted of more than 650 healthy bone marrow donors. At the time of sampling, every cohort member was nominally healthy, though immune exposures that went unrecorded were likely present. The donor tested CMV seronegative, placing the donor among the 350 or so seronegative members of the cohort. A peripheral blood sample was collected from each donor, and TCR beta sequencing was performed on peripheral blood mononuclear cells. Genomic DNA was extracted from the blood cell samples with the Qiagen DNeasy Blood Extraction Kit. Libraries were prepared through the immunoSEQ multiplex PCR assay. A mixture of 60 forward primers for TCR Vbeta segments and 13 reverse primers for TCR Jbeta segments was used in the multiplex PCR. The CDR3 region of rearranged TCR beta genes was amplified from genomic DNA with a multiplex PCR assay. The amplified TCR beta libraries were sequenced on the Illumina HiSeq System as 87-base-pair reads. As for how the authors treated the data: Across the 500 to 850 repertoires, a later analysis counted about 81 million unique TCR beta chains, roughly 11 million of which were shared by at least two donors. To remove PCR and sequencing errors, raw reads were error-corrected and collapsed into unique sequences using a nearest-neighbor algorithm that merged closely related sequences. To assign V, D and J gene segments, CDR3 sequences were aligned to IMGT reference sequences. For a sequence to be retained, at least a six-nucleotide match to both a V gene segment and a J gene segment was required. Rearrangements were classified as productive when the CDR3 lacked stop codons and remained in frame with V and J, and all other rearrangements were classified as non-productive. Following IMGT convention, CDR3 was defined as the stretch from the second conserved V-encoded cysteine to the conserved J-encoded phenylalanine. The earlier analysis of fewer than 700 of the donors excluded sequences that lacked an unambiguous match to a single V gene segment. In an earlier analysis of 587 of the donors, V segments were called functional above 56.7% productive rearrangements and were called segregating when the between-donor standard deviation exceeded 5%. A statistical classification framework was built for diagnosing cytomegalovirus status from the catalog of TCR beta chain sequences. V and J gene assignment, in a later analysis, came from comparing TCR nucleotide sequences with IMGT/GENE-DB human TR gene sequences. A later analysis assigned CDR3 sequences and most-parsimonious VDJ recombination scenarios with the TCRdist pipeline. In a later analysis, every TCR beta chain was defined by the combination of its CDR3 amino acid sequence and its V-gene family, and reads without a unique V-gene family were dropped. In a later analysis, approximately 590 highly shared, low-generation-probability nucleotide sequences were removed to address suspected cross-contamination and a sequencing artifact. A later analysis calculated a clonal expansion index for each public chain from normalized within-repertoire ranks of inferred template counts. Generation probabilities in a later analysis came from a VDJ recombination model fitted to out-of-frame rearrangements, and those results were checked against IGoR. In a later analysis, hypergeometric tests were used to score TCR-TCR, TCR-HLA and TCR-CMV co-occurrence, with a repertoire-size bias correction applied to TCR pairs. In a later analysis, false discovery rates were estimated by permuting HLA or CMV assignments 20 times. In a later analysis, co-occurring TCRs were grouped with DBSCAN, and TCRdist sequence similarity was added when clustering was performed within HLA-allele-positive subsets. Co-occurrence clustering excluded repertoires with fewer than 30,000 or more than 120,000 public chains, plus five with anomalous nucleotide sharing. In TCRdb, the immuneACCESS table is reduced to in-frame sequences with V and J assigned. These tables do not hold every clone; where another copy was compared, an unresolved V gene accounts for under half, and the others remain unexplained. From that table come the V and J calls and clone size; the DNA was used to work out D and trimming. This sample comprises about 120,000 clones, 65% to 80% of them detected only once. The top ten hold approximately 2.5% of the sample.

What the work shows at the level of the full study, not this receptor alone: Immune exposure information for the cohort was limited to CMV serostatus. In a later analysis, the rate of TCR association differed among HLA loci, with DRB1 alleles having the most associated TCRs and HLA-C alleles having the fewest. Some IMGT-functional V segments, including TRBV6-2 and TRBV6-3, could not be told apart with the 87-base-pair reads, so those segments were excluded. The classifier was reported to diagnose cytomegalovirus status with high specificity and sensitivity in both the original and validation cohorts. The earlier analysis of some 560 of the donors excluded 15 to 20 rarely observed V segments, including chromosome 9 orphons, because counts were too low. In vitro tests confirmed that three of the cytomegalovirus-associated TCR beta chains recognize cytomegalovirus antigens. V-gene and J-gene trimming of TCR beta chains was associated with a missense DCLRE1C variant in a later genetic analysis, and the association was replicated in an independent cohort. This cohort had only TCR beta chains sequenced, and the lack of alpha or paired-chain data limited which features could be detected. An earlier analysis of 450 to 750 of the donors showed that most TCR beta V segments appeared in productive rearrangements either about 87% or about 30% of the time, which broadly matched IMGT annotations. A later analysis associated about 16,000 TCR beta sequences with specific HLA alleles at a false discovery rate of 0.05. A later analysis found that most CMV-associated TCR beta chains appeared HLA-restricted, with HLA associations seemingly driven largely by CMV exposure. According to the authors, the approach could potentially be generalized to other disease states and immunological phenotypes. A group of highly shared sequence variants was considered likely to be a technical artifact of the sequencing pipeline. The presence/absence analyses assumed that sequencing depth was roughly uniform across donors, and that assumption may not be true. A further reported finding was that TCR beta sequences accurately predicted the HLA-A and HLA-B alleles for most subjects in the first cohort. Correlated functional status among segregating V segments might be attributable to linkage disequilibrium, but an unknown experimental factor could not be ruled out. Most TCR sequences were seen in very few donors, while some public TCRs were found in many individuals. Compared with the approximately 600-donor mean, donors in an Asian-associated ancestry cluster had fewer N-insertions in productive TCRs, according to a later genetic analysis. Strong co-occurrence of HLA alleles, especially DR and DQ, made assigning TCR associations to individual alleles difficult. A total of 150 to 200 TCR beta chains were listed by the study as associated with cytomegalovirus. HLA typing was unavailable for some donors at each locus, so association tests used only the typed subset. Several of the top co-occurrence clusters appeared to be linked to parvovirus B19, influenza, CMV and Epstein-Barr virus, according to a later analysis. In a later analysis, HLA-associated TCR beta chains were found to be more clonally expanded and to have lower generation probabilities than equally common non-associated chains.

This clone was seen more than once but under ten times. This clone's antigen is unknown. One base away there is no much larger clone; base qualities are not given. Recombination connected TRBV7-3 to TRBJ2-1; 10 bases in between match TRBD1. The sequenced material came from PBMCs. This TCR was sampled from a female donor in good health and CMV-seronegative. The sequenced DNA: TGTGCCAGCAGAATCCGGGACAGGGGTCCGCATGAGCAGTTCTTC. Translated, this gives CASRIRDRGPHEQFF.